The text below deals with one T cell receptor (beta chain). As yet, its antigen is unknown. Sequencing used immunoSEQ multiplex PCR; TCRdb keeps in-frame clones, though not all of them. The repertoire holds 60,000 to 100,000 clones, with about 85% as singletons. These data belong to a study of a mutant IDH1 vaccine in newly diagnosed glioma. Time point reported: week 23, last vaccination. All doses held 300 ug of mutant IDH1 20-mer peptide, with topical imiquimod. Trimming took 3 bases from V and 6 from J; bases not matched to a gene: 6. Germline V CDR1 and CDR2: SGHRS, YFSETQ. The CDR3 has 14 amino acids.

This TCR was sampled from a woman between 50 and 59 years old with glioma. This chain uses TRBV5-1 with TRBJ2-5; TRBD2 matches 9 bases. The source material was PBMCs, sampled from a glioma patient whose treatment included an IDH1 peptide vaccine. CDR3 residues: CASSSGLAIKTQYF. CDR3 nucleotides: TGCGCCAGCAGCTCCGGACTAGCGATCAAGACCCAGTACTTC. Full variable domain (remainder filled in from reference TRBV5-1 and TRBJ2-5): KAGVTQTPRYLIKTRGQQVTLSCSPISGHRSVSWYQQTPGQGLQFLFEYFSETQRNKGNFPGRFSGRQFSNSRSEMNVSTLELGDSALYLCASSSGLAIKTQYFGPGTRLLVL.